These 28 T cell receptor beta chains share one sample of origin, sequenced in a study of shared clonotypes between healthy human individuals. Some clones are missing from TCRdb's copy, which holds only in-frame ones; the method was immunoSEQ multiplex PCR. The data show roughly 1,600,000 clones, approximately 98.5% seen once. The sample consisted of naive CD4+ T cells sorted from blood. Subset in this sample: CD45RA+ positively selected. These TCRs come from a young man in good health.

The chain employs TRBV10-1 and TRBJ2-3; no definite D call. The length of the CDR3 is 15 residues. Trimming pared 2 bases from V and 0 bases from J, leaving 9 bases between. The germline V gene encodes CDR1 WNHNN and CDR2 SYGVQD (reference sequence). CDR3 residues: CASSEPSFSTDTQYF. CDR3 DNA sequence: TGCGCCAGCAGTGAGCCGTCCTTTAGCACAGATACGCAGTATTTT.

The V and J genes are TRBV2 and TRBJ2-7; D uncertain. The length of the CDR3 is 14 residues. Deletions cut 4 bases from V and 2 bases from J, with 12 bases between. Germline CDR1 SNHLY, CDR2 FYNNEI. CDR3 in amino acids: CASSGDKLAYEQYF. The CDR3 DNA reads TGTGCCAGCAGTGGAGATAAGCTAGCCTACGAGCAGTACTTC.

This sequence joins TRBV2 and TRBJ2-6; D unclear. The V gene's germline CDR1 is SNHLY and CDR2 FYNNEI. This CDR3 has 16 residues. Trimming took 4 bases from V and 0 from J, leaving 10 bases between them. CDR3 region: CASSGRAFSGANVLTF. CDR3 nucleotides: TGTGCCAGCAGTGGTAGGGCCTTCTCTGGGGCCAACGTCCTGACTTTC.

The gene calls are TRBV4-1 and TRBJ2-3; 13 positions agree with TRBD2. This CDR3 contains 16 residues. Losses at the gene ends were 5 bases for V and 8 bases for J; bases not matched to a gene: 10. Germline CDR1 reads MGHRA; CDR2 reads YSYEKL. CDR3: CASSSQLAGGPGTQYF. The CDR3 coding sequence is TGCGCCAGCAGCTCCCAACTAGCGGGAGGGCCGGGTACGCAGTATTTT.

The chain couples TRBV7-8 to TRBJ1-2; 9 nucleotides match TRBD1. Germline values: CDR1 SGHVS, CDR2 FQNEAQ. V shed 5 bases, J shed 4 bases, and the junction held 5 bases outside the gene matches. This CDR3 contains 14 residues. The CDR3 sequence: CASSRADRGYGYTF. CDR3 nucleotides: TGTGCCAGCAGCAGGGCGGACAGGGGCTATGGCTACACCTTC. Complete variable domain (other parts from reference TRBV7-8 and TRBJ1-2): GAGVSQSPRYKVAKRGQDVALRCDPISGHVSLFWYQQALGQGPEFLTYFQNEAQLDKSGLPSDRFFAERPEGSVSTLKIQRTQQEDSAVYLCASSRADRGYGYTFGSGTRLTVV.

CDR3 in amino acids: CASSEAKIEFF. The CDR3 DNA is TGTGCCAGCAGTGAAGCGAAGATAGAGTTCTTC. The chain uses TRBV2 and TRBJ2-1; D uncertain. The V gene's germline CDR1 is SNHLY and CDR2 FYNNEI. This CDR3 contains 11 residues. Trimming shortened V by 0 bases and J by 14 bases, and 8 bases separated the two germline ends.

Details on this clone: The identical CDR3 is also encoded by other nucleotide sequences in the sample. The chain links TRBV5-4 to TRBJ2-2; 7 nucleotides match TRBD2. The CDR3 has 14 residues. CDR1 and CDR2 from the germline V gene are SGHNT and YYREEE (reference sequence). With 4 bases clipped from V and 0 bases from J, the junction kept 0 bases outside the gene matches. The CDR3 DNA follows: TGTGCCAGCAGCAGCGGGGCGAACACCGGGGAGCTGTTTTTT. This encodes CASSSGANTGELFF.

Comments on this clone: The sample carries other DNA sequences with the same CDR3. This chain joins TRBV9 and TRBJ2-2; 11 nucleotides match TRBD2. J was trimmed by 1 base and V by 1 base; bases with no gene match: 0. This CDR3 comprises 16 residues. The germline V gene has CDR1 SGDLS and CDR2 YYNGEE. In nucleotides, the CDR3 is TGTGCCAGCAGCGTAACTAGCGGGGGGAACACCGGGGAGCTGTTTTTT. It translates to CASSVTSGGNTGELFF.

The V call is TRBV7-2, the J call TRBJ1-2, with TRBD1 matching over 9 bases. J lost 3 bases, V lost 6 bases, and 8 bases had no gene match. Germline CDR1 reads SGHTA; CDR2 reads FQGNSA. The CDR3 spans 15 residues. The chain's CDR3 is CASSFPGQGYYGYTF. CDR3 bases: TGTGCCAGCAGTTTTCCGGGACAGGGTTACTATGGCTACACCTTC.

The chain recombines TRBV6-1 with TRBJ1-4, with D perhaps TRBD1 (5 bases). Germline V gene data show CDR1 as MNHNS and CDR2 as SASEGT. This CDR3 is 15 amino acids long. V lost 6 bases and J 8 bases, leaving 19 bases between the germline ends. The CDR3 is CASSPARGLEEKLFF. CDR3 DNA: TGTGCCAGCAGCCCAGCAAGGGGATTAGAAGAAAAACTGTTTTTT.

The CDR3 DNA is TGTGCCAGCAGCCCGGGACAGTATTCAGAGACCCAGTACTTC. Its translation: CASSPGQYSETQYF. V is TRBV7-9 and J is TRBJ2-5, with 7 bases fitting TRBD1. This CDR3 is 14 amino acids long. The germline gives CDR1 SEHNR, CDR2 FQNEAQ (reference sequence). V trimming: 5 bases; J trimming: 4 bases; junction bases outside the gene matches: 7.

The gene calls are TRBV7-8 and TRBJ2-2; D unresolved. The V gene's germline CDR1 is SGHVS and CDR2 FQNEAQ. The CDR3 runs to 14 residues. Trimming shortened V by 2 bases and J by 5 bases, and 9 bases separated the two germline ends. As DNA, the CDR3 is TGTGCCAGCAGCTTACTGTGGCAAACCGGGGAGCTGTTTTTT. This codes for CASSLLWQTGELFF.

The V and J genes are TRBV11-2 and TRBJ2-2; TRBD2 matches 8 bases. The V gene's germline CDR1 is SGHAT and CDR2 FQNNGV. V lost 3 bases and J lost 6; bases outside the gene matches: 6. CDR3 length: 15 residues. CDR3 in amino acids: CASSLASGSPGELFF. The CDR3 DNA sequence: TGTGCCAGCAGCTTGGCTAGCGGGTCACCCGGGGAGCTGTTTTTT.

This rearrangement joins TRBV5-1 to TRBJ2-5; D call uncertain. The CDR3 is 14 residues long. Germline V gives CDR1 SGHRS, CDR2 YFSETQ. Trimming stripped 2 bases from V and 5 bases from J, with 13 bases between. CDR3 DNA sequence: TGCGCCAGCAGCTTCTCGACCGGGCGGGAGACCCAGTACTTC. It specifies CASSFSTGRETQYF. Complete variable domain (other parts from reference TRBV5-1 and TRBJ2-5): KAGVTQTPRYLIKTRGQQVTLSCSPISGHRSVSWYQQTPGQGLQFLFEYFSETQRNKGNFPGRFSGRQFSNSRSEMNVSTLELGDSALYLCASSFSTGRETQYFGPGTRLLVL.

J is TRBJ1-1 and V is TRBV7-9; tentatively, D is TRBD1 (6 bases). The ends were cut back, 1 base at V and 7 bases at J, with 13 bases in the middle. This CDR3 region has 14 residues. CDR1 is SEHNR and CDR2 is FQNEAQ in the germline V gene (reference sequence). CDR3 in DNA: TGTGCCAGCAGCTTAGAAGGGGGTCACAGTGAAGCTTTCTTT. This encodes CASSLEGGHSEAFF.

This clone has just one count. The chain links TRBV7-9 to TRBJ2-7, with TRBD1 identical over 8 bases. CDR3 length equals 15 residues. With 6 bases clipped from V and 0 bases from J, the junction kept 7 bases outside the gene matches. The germline gives CDR1 SEHNR, CDR2 FQNEAQ (reference sequence). CDR3 in DNA: TGTGCCAGCAGTAGACAGGGGACCATCTCCTACGAGCAGTACTTC. Amino acid sequence: CASSRQGTISYEQYF.

The chain couples TRBV14 to TRBJ2-1; D tentatively fits TRBD1 or TRBD2 (6 bases each). This CDR3 spans 12 amino acids. Trimming removed 3 bases at V and 9 bases at J, with 9 bases between. Germline V gene lookup returns CDR1 SGHDN and CDR2 FVKESK. The CDR3 DNA reads as TGTGCCAGCAGCCAGGGGGGCGTTGAGCAGTTCTTC. It specifies CASSQGGVEQFF.

The chain links TRBV28 to TRBJ2-7; D unclear. V was shortened by 5 bases and J by 5 bases, with 7 bases between the two germline ends. Germline V lookup: CDR1 MDHEN, CDR2 SYDVKM. The CDR3 extends over 11 amino acids. Here the CDR3 reads CASSPNNEQYF. Here the CDR3 DNA reads TGTGCCAGCAGTCCCAACAACGAGCAGTACTTC.

The chain is built from TRBV28 and TRBJ2-7; a weak D match, TRBD1 (6 bases). Trimming left V 3 bases short and J 5 bases short, with 14 bases between. The CDR3 has 14 amino acids. Germline-derived CDR1 and CDR2 are MDHEN and SYDVKM. The chain's CDR3 is CASSFPQGRHEQYF. The CDR3 DNA reads as TGTGCCAGCAGTTTCCCCCAGGGGCGCCACGAGCAGTACTTC.

This clone was recorded once. This rearrangement joins TRBV5-6 to TRBJ2-7, with 12 bases matching TRBD2. The CDR3 totals 15 residues. CDR1 is SGHDT and CDR2 is YYEEEE in the germline V gene. Trimming cost V 4 bases and J 7 bases; bases outside gene matches: 9. For the CDR3, the DNA is TGTGCCAGCAGCCTCCGACTAGCGGGAGCCCGGGAGCAGTACTTC. Translated, it gives CASSLRLAGAREQYF.

V gene TRBV29-1 combines with J gene TRBJ2-7; TRBD2 aligns across 10 bases. Germline trimming cut 4 bases from V and 10 bases from J; bases unmatched to any gene: 7. The length of the CDR3 is 12 residues. Germline CDR1 SQVTM, CDR2 ANQGSEA. CDR3: CSVGLLAGAQYF. CDR3 sequence (DNA): TGCAGCGTTGGGCTTCTAGCGGGAGCTCAGTACTTC.

This chain joins TRBV29-1 and TRBJ1-2; no reliable D call. This CDR3 comprises 15 residues. V lost 0 bases to trimming and J lost 4 bases, with 15 bases between them. Germline V gives CDR1 SQVTM, CDR2 ANQGSEA. CDR3 DNA: TGCAGCGTTGAAGATCCGGGGTTTCCAATCTATGGCTACACCTTC. Translation: CSVEDPGFPIYGYTF.

The chain uses TRBV19 and TRBJ2-7, with D uncertain. The CDR3 runs to 13 residues. V lost 7 bases and J 3 bases, leaving 13 bases between the germline ends. Germline V CDR1 and CDR2: LNHDA, SQIVND (reference sequence). The CDR3 nucleotides are TGTGCCAGTATCGTTCAGGAGATCTACGAGCAGTACTTC. It codes for CASIVQEIYEQYF.

This chain uses TRBV2 with TRBJ2-1; no definite D call. Germline V gene sequence: CDR1 SNHLY, CDR2 FYNNEI. Trimming took 5 bases from V and 12 from J, leaving 2 bases between them. This CDR3 region has 8 residues. CDR3 in DNA: TGTGCCAGCAGTCCGCAGTTCTTC. It codes for CASSPQFF.

This chain joins TRBV5-1 and TRBJ2-7; D call uncertain. The V gene's germline CDR1 is SGHRS and CDR2 YFSETQ. This CDR3 contains 13 residues. The ends were cut back, 5 bases at V and 2 bases at J, with 11 bases in the middle. In nucleotides, the CDR3 is TGCGCCAGCAGTCCGGGCCTGACCTACGAGCAGTACTTC. Its translation is CASSPGLTYEQYF.

This chain connects TRBV11-2 to TRBJ2-7; 10 positions agree with TRBD2. Germline loops: CDR1 SGHAT, CDR2 FQNNGV. The V segment lost 1 base and the J segment 5 bases; nucleotides outside the gene matches: 5. The CDR3 totals 15 residues. This CDR3 is CASSLGILAGDEQYF. The DNA of the CDR3 is TGTGCCAGCAGCTTAGGTATTCTAGCGGGAGACGAGCAGTACTTC.

The chain uses TRBV5-1 and TRBJ1-4; TRBD1 is a possible D gene (6 bases). The CDR3 totals 16 residues. V lost 0 bases and J 3 bases, leaving 12 bases between the germline ends. Germline V CDR1 and CDR2: SGHRS, YFSETQ. The CDR3 nucleotides read TGCGCCAGCAGCTTGGGACAACAGGGCCCTAATGAAAAACTGTTTTTT. Its protein product is CASSLGQQGPNEKLFF.

This chain connects TRBV6-6 to TRBJ2-2; D call uncertain. The V gene lost 5 bases and the J gene lost 8 bases, with 9 bases spanning the gap. Germline loops: CDR1 MNHNY, CDR2 SVGAGI (reference sequence). The CDR3 loop spans 12 amino acids. Here the CDR3 DNA reads TGTGCCAGCAGTCGTCGGGCGGGGGAGCTGTTTTTT. Its protein product is CASSRRAGELFF.